Here is one T cell receptor (beta chain) with its context. Its target is not known. TCRdb's table, derived via immunoSEQ multiplex PCR, lists solely in-frame clones and lacks some. Of 150,000 to 200,000 clones in the sample, just over 90% are singletons; the top ten hold under 1.5%. This record belongs to a study of T cell responses to AZD1222 COVID-19 vaccine. Findings of the study overall: Increases in Spike-specific TCR breadth and depth were seen after two AZD1222 doses. AZD1222 recipients seropositive at baseline numbered only six.

Germline V gene sequence: CDR1 SGHDT, CDR2 YYEEEE. The CDR3 covers 12 residues. Trimming cost V 5 bases and J 6 bases, with 12 bases left between them. V gene TRBV5-6 combines with J gene TRBJ2-7; D may correspond to TRBD1 or TRBD2 (5 bases each). Sample: peripheral blood, taken 28 days after the second AZD1222 dose. This TCR was recovered from an adult who received the AZD1222 COVID-19 vaccine. In DNA form, the CDR3 reads TGTGCCAGCAGTAGGGGACCTCTCGAGCAGTACTTC. Protein: CASSRGPLEQYF.